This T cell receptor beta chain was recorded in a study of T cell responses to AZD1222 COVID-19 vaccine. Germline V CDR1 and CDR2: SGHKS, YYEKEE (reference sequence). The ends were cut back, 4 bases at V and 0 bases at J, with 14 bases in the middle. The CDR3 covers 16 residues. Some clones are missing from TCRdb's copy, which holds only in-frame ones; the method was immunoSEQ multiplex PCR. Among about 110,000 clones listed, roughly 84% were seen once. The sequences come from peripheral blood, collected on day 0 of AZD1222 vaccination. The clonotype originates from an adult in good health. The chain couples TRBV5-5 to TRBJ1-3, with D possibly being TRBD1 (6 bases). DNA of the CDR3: TGTGCCAGCAGCCCACGACAGGCCTTCTCTGGAAACACCATATATTTT. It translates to CASSPRQAFSGNTIYF.